The source of this T cell receptor beta chain is a study of blood T cell repertoires in COVID-19. In the study overall: Samples of COVID-19 (acute and convalescent) were obtained from the United States, Italy and Spain. T cells, B-cell-depleted T cells, or PBMCs supplied cDNA or gDNA.

Here immunoSEQ multiplex PCR was the method, and the copy in TCRdb shows in-frame clones only, minus some. The sample includes 90,000 to 150,000 clones, around nine tenths of them seen just once. This TCR was sampled from a human donor with acute or convalescent COVID-19. The donor label of this sample is uncertain. The sample comprised peripheral blood.

CDR3 protein: CASSYTGSFNEQFF. CDR3 sequence (DNA): TGTGCCAGCAGTTACACGGGATCGTTCAATGAGCAGTTCTTC. This chain uses TRBV6-5 with TRBJ2-1; D is possibly TRBD2 (5 bases). This CDR3 spans 14 amino acids. The germline gives CDR1 MNHEY, CDR2 SVGAGI. V was shortened by 2 bases and J by 6 bases, with 11 bases between the two germline ends.